Each of the 19 T cell receptor beta chains below was sequenced from the same sample in a study of blood T cell repertoires in COVID-19. Some clones are missing from TCRdb's copy, which holds only in-frame ones; the method was immunoSEQ multiplex PCR. The data hold 200,000 to 250,000 clones, with around 84% observed a single time. Source material: peripheral blood. The receptors shown here come from a woman aged 80 or older with active or convalescent COVID-19.

The chain uses TRBV15 and TRBJ2-1, with 9 positions matching TRBD1. The CDR3 is made up of 16 amino acids. The junction had 11 bases not matched to a gene; V was cut back by 7 bases and J by 4 bases. CDR1 and CDR2 (germline): LNHNV, YYDKDF (reference sequence). CDR3 nucleotides: TGTGCCACCAAGACAGGGGGGCGCAGCGAGTACAATGAGCAGTTCTTC. Its protein is CATKTGGRSEYNEQFF.

V gene TRBV7-2 combines with J gene TRBJ1-6; maybe TRBD1 (5 bases). Germline loops: CDR1 SGHTA, CDR2 FQGNSA. Trimming stripped 2 bases from V and 9 bases from J, with 11 bases between. CDR3 size: 14 residues. The CDR3: CASSLLVGGSPLHF. The CDR3 DNA reads TGTGCCAGCAGCTTACTCGTCGGGGGTTCACCCCTCCACTTT.

The chain employs TRBV7-9 and TRBJ2-1; the D gene is possibly TRBD2 (6 bases). The CDR3 extends over 16 amino acids. Trimming took 3 bases from V and 1 from J, leaving 13 bases between them. Germline V gene data show CDR1 as SEHNR and CDR2 as FQNEAQ (reference sequence). CDR3 protein: CASSFSRDWSYNEQFF. The CDR3 DNA reads TGTGCCAGCAGCTTCTCGCGGGATTGGTCCTACAATGAGCAGTTCTTC.

V is TRBV11-2 and J is TRBJ2-3; tentatively, D is TRBD2 (6 bases). CDR3 length: 15 residues. V lost 5 bases to trimming and J lost 2 bases, with 14 bases between them. Germline CDR1 SGHAT, CDR2 FQNNGV. The CDR3 coding sequence is TGTGCCAGCAGCCCGACTAGACGCCCCACAGATACGCAGTATTTT. Translated, it gives CASSPTRRPTDTQYF.

The chain links TRBV9 to TRBJ2-5; 7 bases are a match to TRBD1. This CDR3 has 14 residues. The V gene's germline CDR1 is SGDLS and CDR2 YYNGEE. J was trimmed by 4 bases and V by 4 bases; bases with no gene match: 7. The CDR3, as DNA: TGTGCCAGCAGCCCCACACACAGGGGAGAGACCCAGTACTTC. This codes for CASSPTHRGETQYF.

The V call is TRBV7-3, the J call TRBJ2-2; 7 bases agree with TRBD2. The CDR3 contains 15 residues. V shed 2 bases and J 7 bases; nucleotides not matched to a gene: 7. CDR1 and CDR2 from the germline V gene are SGHTA and FQGTGA. CDR3 region: CASSLGRERGGELFF. CDR3 coding DNA: TGTGCCAGCAGCTTAGGGCGGGAGAGGGGCGGGGAGCTGTTTTTT. Filled out from reference TRBV7-3 and TRBJ2-2, the complete variable domain reads GAGVSQTPSNKVTEKGKYVELRCDPISGHTALYWYRQSLGQGPEFLIYFQGTGAADDSGLPNDRFFAVRPEGSVSTLKIQRTERGDSAVYLCASSLGRERGGELFFGEGSRLTVL.

The CDR3 bases are TGCGCCAGCAGCGGGAGACGGGCCACCGGGGAGCTGTTTTTT. Translated, it gives CASSGRRATGELFF. The J gene is TRBJ2-2, the V gene TRBV5-1; D possibly corresponds to TRBD2 (5 bases). This CDR3 is 14 amino acids long. CDR1 SGHRS and CDR2 YFSETQ come from the germline V gene. V was trimmed by 4 bases and J by 4 bases, leaving 11 bases between them.

The chain is built from TRBV2 and TRBJ2-7, with TRBD2 identical over 11 bases. CDR1 and CDR2 from the germline V gene are SNHLY and FYNNEI. V gave up 1 base and J gave up 1 base; unmatched junction bases: 0. CDR3 length equals 15 residues. CDR3 bases: TGTGCCAGCAGTGAAGGACTAGCGGGGTCCTACGAGCAGTACTTC. It specifies CASSEGLAGSYEQYF.

The V and J genes are TRBV28 and TRBJ1-1; TRBD1 matches 8 bases. In germline, CDR1 is MDHEN, CDR2 SYDVKM. This CDR3 contains 15 residues. V was clipped by 8 bases and J by 2 bases; unmatched bases: 10. CDR3 nucleotides: TGTGCCAGCTCGAGATCCGGGACAGGAAACACTGAAGCTTTCTTT. It translates to CASSRSGTGNTEAFF.

J is TRBJ1-2 and V is TRBV11-1; perhaps TRBD1 as D (5 bases). Trimming left V 4 bases short and J 9 bases short, with 21 bases between. Looked up from germline, CDR1 is SGHAT and CDR2 is FQDESV (reference sequence). The length of the CDR3 is 15 residues. CDR3 DNA: TGTGCCAGCAGCTCGCAAATTGGGTCAGGGTCCCGCTACACCTTC. Its protein is CASSSQIGSGSRYTF. Using reference TRBV11-1 and TRBJ1-2 for the parts outside the CDR3, the full variable domain is EAEVAQSPRYKITEKSQAVAFWCDPISGHATLYWYRQILGQGPELLVQFQDESVVDDSQLPKDRFSAERLKGVDSTLKIQPAELGDSAMYLCASSSQIGSGSRYTFGSGTRLTVV.

The J gene is TRBJ1-1, the V gene TRBV6-5; D perhaps matches TRBD1 (6 bases). CDR1 and CDR2 from the germline V gene are MNHEY and SVGAGI. The CDR3 runs to 15 residues. V was trimmed by 4 bases and J by 4 bases, leaving 16 bases between them. As DNA, the CDR3 is TGTGCCAGCAGTTGGGGTGGGGGCAGAAGCACTGAAGCTTTCTTT. It codes for CASSWGGGRSTEAFF.

This clone occurred a few times. The chain employs TRBV5-1 and TRBJ2-3, with D possibly TRBD1 on 6 matching bases. The germline V gene has CDR1 SGHRS and CDR2 YFSETQ. The CDR3 covers 15 residues. Trimming shortened V by 0 bases and J by 2 bases, and 10 bases separated the two germline ends. This chain's CDR3 is CASSLVGGHTDTQYF. CDR3 sequence (DNA): TGCGCCAGCAGCTTGGTAGGGGGACACACAGATACGCAGTATTTT.

This sequence joins TRBV19 and TRBJ1-2; 9 bases are a match to TRBD1. CDR3 length: 13 amino acids. The V gene's germline CDR1 is LNHDA and CDR2 SQIVND (reference sequence). V trimming: 9 bases; J trimming: 4 bases; junction bases outside the gene matches: 6. DNA for the CDR3: TGTGCCAGCCGGACAGGGGACATCTATGGCTACACCTTC. Amino acid sequence: CASRTGDIYGYTF.

The chain recombines TRBV5-6 with TRBJ2-2; D gene ambiguous. The germline V and J ends were trimmed by 1 base and 4 bases, with 5 bases remaining between them. Germline V gene sequence: CDR1 SGHDT, CDR2 YYEEEE. The CDR3 length is 13 residues. CDR3 bases: TGTGCCAGCAGCTTGTACAGCACCGGGGAGCTGTTTTTT. It codes for CASSLYSTGELFF.

This clone came up once. Other DNA sequences in this sample translate to the same CDR3. The V gene is TRBV30, the J gene TRBJ2-7; 10 positions agree with TRBD1. The J segment lost 2 bases and the V segment lost 5 bases, leaving 6 bases of the junction unmatched. CDR3 length: 14 amino acids. Per the germline V gene, CDR1 is GTSNPN and CDR2 is SVGIG (reference sequence). CDR3 bases: TGTGCCTGGCGCCGGGACAGGGGTCCCTACGAGCAGTACTTC. This sequence encodes CAWRRDRGPYEQYF.

The chain carries TRBV20-1 and TRBJ2-7; 7 positions match TRBD1. This CDR3 has 14 amino acids. Germline CDR1 DFQATT, CDR2 SNEGSKA (reference sequence). V shed 3 bases and J 3 bases; nucleotides not matched to a gene: 8. CDR3: CSASDRVRYYEQYF. The CDR3 coding sequence is TGCAGTGCTAGTGACAGGGTTAGGTACTACGAGCAGTACTTC.

V is TRBV10-3 and J is TRBJ2-1; TRBD1 matches at 9 bases. Trimming took 4 bases from V and 9 from J; bases not matched to a gene: 13. This CDR3 comprises 16 residues. CDR1 and CDR2 from the germline V gene are ENHRY and SYGVKD. The CDR3 DNA is TGTGCCATCAGTGGCCGCTTGGGACAGGGAGCCGGTGAGCAGTTCTTC. This translates into CAISGRLGQGAGEQFF.

On this clone itself: The germline gene is not matched at one end of the junction; a read error may be the cause. This chain links TRBV3-1 (or the pseudogene TRBV3-2) with TRBJ2-2; the D gene is possibly TRBD1 (6 bases). There are 15 residues in the CDR3. Germline V lookup: CDR1 LGHDT, CDR2 YNNKEL (reference sequence). The CDR3 is CASGQGWQGTGELFF. The CDR3 bases are TGTGCCAGCGGCCAAGGTTGGCAGGGGACCGGGGAGCTGTTTTTT.

The rearrangement joins TRBV30 to TRBJ2-1; TRBD2 aligns across 14 bases. Losses at the gene ends were 5 bases for V and 6 bases for J; bases not matched to a gene: 6. The length of the CDR3 is 15 residues. Looked up from germline, CDR1 is GTSNPN and CDR2 is SVGIG (reference sequence). The CDR3: CAWGVGLAGGNEQFF. CDR3 sequence (DNA): TGTGCCTGGGGGGTCGGACTAGCGGGAGGCAATGAGCAGTTCTTC.